This T cell receptor (beta chain) was obtained from a study of cytomegalovirus exposure and HLA in healthy donors. Study-wide findings and caveats: Within an earlier analysis, most TCR beta V segments proved productive either about 87% or about 30% of the time. TRBV6-2, TRBV6-3 and some other V segments were unresolvable in 87-base-pair reads.

Primers: 60 Vbeta forward and 13 Jbeta reverse. Profiled with immunoSEQ multiplex PCR; TCRdb holds only in-frame clones, not every one. This sample has roughly 170,000 clones, with 75% to 85% found just once. The ends were cut back, 5 bases at V and 3 bases at J, with 8 bases in the middle. The CDR3 loop spans 12 amino acids. Per the germline V gene, CDR1 is SEHNR and CDR2 is FQNEAQ (reference sequence). This clone was found many times. Its target is unknown. The sample has other DNA sequences that encode this CDR3 too. The sequence came from a man aged 25 to 40 in good health and CMV-seropositive. Sequencing input: PBMCs. The chain carries TRBV7-9 and TRBJ2-7; D unclear. In DNA form, the CDR3 reads TGTGCCAGCAGCCCGACTGGCTACGAGCAGTACTTC. Translated, it gives CASSPTGYEQYF.